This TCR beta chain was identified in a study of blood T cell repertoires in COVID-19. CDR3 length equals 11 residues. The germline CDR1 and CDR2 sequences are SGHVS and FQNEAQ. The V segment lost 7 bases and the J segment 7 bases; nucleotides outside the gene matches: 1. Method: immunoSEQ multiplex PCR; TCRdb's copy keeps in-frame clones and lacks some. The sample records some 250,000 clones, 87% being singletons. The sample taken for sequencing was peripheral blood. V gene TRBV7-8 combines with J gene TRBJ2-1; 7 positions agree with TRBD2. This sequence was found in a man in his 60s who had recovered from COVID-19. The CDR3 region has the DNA TGTGCCAGCACCGGGGGGAATGAGCAGTTCTTC. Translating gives CASTGGNEQFF.